The 21 T cell receptor beta chains listed next were all sequenced from one sample in a study of T cell repertoires in cytomegalovirus infection. TCRdb fed the reads into MiXCR, producing one record per CDR3 protein. Of approximately 500,000 distinct CDR3 sequences listed, 16% are singletons. The specimen sequenced was CD8+ T cells from PBMCs. These receptors were taken from a human donor in good health (CMV status not recorded). Some clones in this sample may be carry-over from other donors' samples.

The sample holds a few counts of this clonotype. The rearrangement links TRBV6-1 to TRBJ2-1; no clear D. V shed 4 bases and J shed 7 bases, with 11 bases lying between them. Germline CDR1 is MNHNS and CDR2 is SASEGT. This CDR3 comprises 13 residues. CDR3 sequence: CASSVLVLNEQFF. The DNA of the CDR3 is TGTGCCAGCAGTGTTCTCGTGCTTAATGAGCAGTTCTTC.

This rearrangement joins TRBV20-1 to TRBJ2-1; a weak D match, TRBD2 (6 bases). V was clipped by 6 bases and J by 1 base, with 16 bases between them. Germline V lookup: CDR1 DFQATT, CDR2 SNEGSKA (reference sequence). This CDR3 spans 15 amino acids. In nucleotides, the CDR3 is TGCAGTGCCGGAGCCCGGGGGATGTCCTACAATGAGCAGTTCTTC. It encodes CSAGARGMSYNEQFF.

This clonotype has just a few counts. This chain joins TRBV27 and TRBJ1-2, with TRBD1 identical over 7 bases. After removal of 5 bases from V and 7 bases from J, the junction contained 13 bases not matched to a gene. From germline, CDR1 is MNHEY and CDR2 SMNVEV (reference sequence). The CDR3 has 15 amino acids. In nucleotides, the CDR3 is TGTGCCAGCAGTCCTCAGTCTGAGGGGGCGGTTGGCTACACCTTC. Its protein is CASSPQSEGAVGYTF.

The chain carries TRBV11-2 and TRBJ2-3; D gene ambiguous. The CDR3 length is 12 residues. Deletions cut 4 bases from V and 3 bases from J, with 5 bases between. The germline V gene has CDR1 SGHAT and CDR2 FQNNGV. CDR3 nucleotides: TGTGCCAGCAGCTCGGCAACAGATACGCAGTATTTT. The encoded protein is CASSSATDTQYF.

In its sample, this clonotype was seen a few times. This chain links TRBV27 with TRBJ2-1; 8 bases map to TRBD2. This CDR3 region has 16 residues. CDR1 and CDR2 from the germline V gene are MNHEY and SMNVEV (reference sequence). Trimming took 0 bases from V and 5 from J; bases not matched to a gene: 6. CDR3 in DNA: TGTGCCAGCAGTTTATCGATAAGCGGGGGTGACAATGAGCAGTTCTTC. Protein product: CASSLSISGGDNEQFF.

The V and J genes are TRBV15 and TRBJ2-7, with 10 bases lining up with TRBD2. CDR1 and CDR2 from the germline V gene are LNHNV and YYDKDF (reference sequence). The ends lost 0 bases at V and 5 bases at J; junction bases unmatched: 19. The CDR3 length is 20 residues. CDR3 DNA: TGTGCCACCAGCAGAGATCTAATGACAGCGGGGGGGCCGCTAACTAACGAGCAGTACTTC. It codes for CATSRDLMTAGGPLTNEQYF.

This clonotype was seen at least ten times. The chain carries TRBV28 and TRBJ1-5; 7 nucleotides agree with TRBD1. This CDR3 has 14 residues. Germline CDR1 MDHEN, CDR2 SYDVKM. Trimming removed 5 bases from V and 3 bases from J; junction bases left unmatched: 4. CDR3 coding DNA: TGTGCCAGCAGTCGGGGACAGTACAATCAGCCCCAGCATTTT. Translation gives CASSRGQYNQPQHF. Filled out from reference TRBV28 and TRBJ1-5, the complete variable domain reads DVKVTQSSRYLVKRTGEKVFLECVQDMDHENMFWYRQDPGLGLRLIYFSYDVKMKEKGDIPEGYSVSREKKERFSLILESASTNQTSMYLCASSRGQYNQPQHFGDGTRLSIL.

This clonotype was recorded many times. The chain combines TRBV7-6 with TRBJ1-1; 9 bases fit TRBD1. Germline CDR1 reads SGHVS; CDR2 reads FNYEAQ. This CDR3 comprises 15 residues. Trimming removed 4 bases from V and 6 bases from J; junction bases left unmatched: 9. In DNA form, the CDR3 reads TGTGCCAGCAGCTCAAAGACAGGGGGGCTGTCTGAAGCTTTCTTT. Protein sequence: CASSSKTGGLSEAFF.

With respect to this clonotype: The final CDR3 position lacks the conserved phenylalanine or tryptophan, pointing to a likely read error. V and J are TRBV9 and TRBJ1-2, with 8 bases fitting TRBD1. The CDR3 extends over 15 amino acids. V was pared by 4 bases and J by 5 bases, with 10 bases of the junction left unmatched. Germline assignment: CDR1 SGDLS and CDR2 YYNGEE. As DNA, the CDR3 is TGTGCCAGCAGCCCCCTTGCAGGGGGCGCATATGGCTACACCTTA. Its translation is CASSPLAGGAYGYTL.

This clonotype was recorded at least ten times. The chain links TRBV11-2 to TRBJ2-7; 7 bases agree with TRBD1. V gave up 2 bases and J gave up 6 bases; unmatched junction bases: 7. Germline lookup yields CDR1 SGHAT and CDR2 FQNNGV. The CDR3 totals 14 residues. Here the CDR3 reads CASSLRGRLFEQYF. DNA for the CDR3: TGTGCCAGCAGCTTAAGGGGGCGCTTGTTCGAGCAGTACTTC.

The chain links TRBV4-1 to TRBJ2-7, with D uncertain. The germline V gene has CDR1 MGHRA and CDR2 YSYEKL. The V end lost 0 bases, the J end lost 7 bases, and 10 bases lay between the germline ends. The CDR3 runs to 13 residues. CDR3 nucleotides: TGCGCCAGCAGCCAAGATGGATTGGGAGAGCAGTACTTC. It translates to CASSQDGLGEQYF.

This clonotype was picked up many times. This chain links TRBV7-6 with TRBJ2-7; a possible D gene is TRBD2 (6 bases). The CDR3 length is 15 residues. V was cut by 5 bases and J by 2 bases, with 16 bases left in between. Germline CDR1 SGHVS, CDR2 FNYEAQ. The CDR3 is CASSPGDSGAYEQYF. The CDR3 DNA reads TGTGCCAGCAGCCCCGGGGACTCAGGCGCCTACGAGCAGTACTTC.

This clonotype was observed at least ten times. This chain joins TRBV24-1 and TRBJ2-5; no definite D call. CDR3 length: 13 residues. V lost 7 bases and J 4 bases, leaving 12 bases between the germline ends. The germline V gene has CDR1 KGHDR and CDR2 SFDVKD. CDR3 in amino acids: CATSHPGGETQYF. The CDR3, as DNA: TGTGCCACCAGCCATCCCGGTGGAGAGACCCAGTACTTC.

This clonotype was observed a few times. V is TRBV6-5 and J is TRBJ2-7; D possibly corresponds to TRBD2 (6 bases). This CDR3 comprises 16 residues. Trimming took 0 bases from V and 3 from J, leaving 15 bases between them. Germline CDR1 MNHEY, CDR2 SVGAGI. The CDR3 loop is CASSYSEGFQDYEQYF. The CDR3 DNA sequence: TGTGCCAGCAGTTACTCGGAGGGATTCCAGGACTACGAGCAGTACTTC.

This clonotype was counted a few times. The V gene is TRBV7-9, the J gene TRBJ2-5; 8 positions match TRBD1. CDR3 length equals 17 residues. Trimming removed 5 bases from V and 4 bases from J; junction bases left unmatched: 15. Germline assignment: CDR1 SEHNR and CDR2 FQNEAQ (reference sequence). CDR3 residues: CASSLRPGADRGETQYF. The CDR3 bases are TGTGCCAGCAGCCTCCGCCCGGGGGCTGACAGGGGAGAGACCCAGTACTTC.

Ten or more counts support this clonotype. The rearrangement links TRBV7-2 to TRBJ1-6; tentatively, D is TRBD1 (5 bases). The length of the CDR3 is 17 residues. Germline assignment: CDR1 SGHTA and CDR2 FQGNSA. With 1 base removed from V and 7 bases from J, the gap between germline ends came to 17 bases. DNA for the CDR3: TGTGCCAGCAGCTTAGGCAATCGGGGCGCCGCCAATTCACCCCTCCACTTT. Protein sequence: CASSLGNRGAANSPLHF.

This clonotype was counted a few times. This sequence joins TRBV10-3 and TRBJ1-5, with D unresolved. The V end was cut by 0 bases, the J end by 0 bases, with 3 bases between. This CDR3 contains 14 residues. Looked up from germline, CDR1 is ENHRY and CDR2 is SYGVKD. The DNA of the CDR3 is TGTGCCATCAGTGAGTCCCATAGCAATCAGCCCCAGCATTTT. It is translated as CAISESHSNQPQHF.

Ten or more counts support this clonotype. V usage is TRBV12-3 or TRBV12-4 and J usage is TRBJ2-1, with D perhaps matching TRBD1 or TRBD2 (6 bases each). With 4 bases removed from V and 4 bases from J, the gap between germline ends came to 14 bases. The CDR3 covers 15 residues. The DNA of the CDR3 is TGTGCCAGCAGTTCCCCGGGGGCGCCTTACAATGAGCAGTTCTTC. Encoded protein: CASSSPGAPYNEQFF.

J is TRBJ2-3 and V is TRBV15; TRBD1 agrees at 8 bases. V lost 0 bases and J lost 3; bases outside the gene matches: 14. The CDR3 has 19 residues. Germline-derived CDR1 and CDR2 are LNHNV and YYDKDF (reference sequence). The CDR3 DNA sequence: TGTGCCACCAGCAGAGAGCGACAGGGGATATGGGTTCGGACAGATACGCAGTATTTT. This encodes CATSRERQGIWVRTDTQYF.

This clonotype came up many times. Relative to the germline gene, one junction end is altered; a read error may explain this. This chain uses TRBV4-2 with TRBJ2-1, with TRBD2 matching over 9 bases. There are 14 residues in the CDR3. Germline CDR1 is LGHNA and CDR2 is YNFKEQ. Here the CDR3 reads CASSQETPSGTKGF. In DNA, the CDR3 is TGTGCCAGCAGCCAAGAGACCCCTAGCGGGACGAAGGGCTTC.

Turning to this clonotype: The conserved phenylalanine or tryptophan normally closing the CDR3 is absent here, so this likely arose from a read error. The chain has TRBV6-5 and TRBJ1-2; 8 nucleotides agree with TRBD1. Germline V gives CDR1 MNHEY, CDR2 SVGAGI. J lost 0 bases, V lost 6 bases, and 6 bases had no gene match. CDR3 length equals 15 residues. In nucleotides, the CDR3 is TGTGCCAGCAGACACCGGGACAGGCCTAACTATGGCTACACCTTA. Translation: CASRHRDRPNYGYTL.